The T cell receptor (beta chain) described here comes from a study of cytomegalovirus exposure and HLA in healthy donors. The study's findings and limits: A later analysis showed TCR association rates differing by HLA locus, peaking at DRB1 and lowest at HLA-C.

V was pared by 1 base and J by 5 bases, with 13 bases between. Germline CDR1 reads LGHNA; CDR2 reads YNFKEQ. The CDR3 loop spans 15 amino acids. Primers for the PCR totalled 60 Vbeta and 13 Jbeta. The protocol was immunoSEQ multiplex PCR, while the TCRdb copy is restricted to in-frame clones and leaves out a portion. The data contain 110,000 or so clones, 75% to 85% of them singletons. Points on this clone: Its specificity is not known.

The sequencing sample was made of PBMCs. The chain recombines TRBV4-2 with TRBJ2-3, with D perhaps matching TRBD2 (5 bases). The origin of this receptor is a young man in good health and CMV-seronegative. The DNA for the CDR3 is TGTGCCAGCAGCCAAGGACACTCGAGGGAAGATACGCAGTATTTT. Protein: CASSQGHSREDTQYF.